Below are 16 T cell receptor beta chains sequenced from a single sample in a study of T cell responses to AZD1222 COVID-19 vaccine. Assay: immunoSEQ multiplex PCR; the TCRdb copy retains only in-frame clones and omits some. Here the sample spans roughly 120,000 clones, around 89% being singletons. The source was peripheral blood, collected on day 0 of AZD1222 vaccination. Every receptor here comes from an adult in good health.

The chain is built from TRBV5-4 and TRBJ1-2; weak D call: TRBD1 (6 bases). The CDR3 length is 16 residues. The V end was cut by 4 bases, the J end by 3 bases, with 19 bases between. CDR1 is SGHNT and CDR2 is YYREEE in the germline V gene (reference sequence). CDR3 coding DNA: TGTGCCAGCAGCCCGACCCCCAGGGGCCTCGACTATGGCTACACCTTC. Translation: CASSPTPRGLDYGYTF.

About this clone itself: Different DNA sequences within this sample yield the same CDR3. The CDR3 loop is CASSRGVSNQPQHF. Here the CDR3 DNA reads TGTGCCAGCAGCAGGGGGGTTAGCAATCAGCCCCAGCATTTT. The gene calls are TRBV9 and TRBJ1-5, with a possible D match to TRBD1 (6 bases). CDR1 is SGDLS and CDR2 is YYNGEE in the germline V gene. Trimming left V 4 bases short and J 0 bases short, with 8 bases between. This CDR3 region has 14 residues.

This clone showed up just once. The V gene is TRBV19, the J gene TRBJ1-5; D uncertain. Germline CDR1 reads LNHDA; CDR2 reads SQIVND (reference sequence). The V gene lost 6 bases and the J gene lost 0 bases, with 9 bases spanning the gap. CDR3 size: 14 residues. The CDR3 protein is CASRPNYSNQPQHF. Written as DNA, the CDR3 is TGTGCCAGTAGACCCAATTATAGCAATCAGCCCCAGCATTTT.

This chain connects TRBV6-5 to TRBJ1-2; 9 positions match TRBD1. Germline CDR1 is MNHEY and CDR2 is SVGAGI. This CDR3 contains 13 residues. V lost 6 bases, J lost 8 bases, and 7 bases stayed unmatched. The CDR3: CASRLTGQGGYTF. The CDR3 coding sequence is TGTGCCAGCAGACTTACGGGACAGGGCGGCTACACCTTC.

This chain connects TRBV6-5 to TRBJ2-7; D unclear. This CDR3 region has 11 residues. Deletions cut 7 bases from V and 9 bases from J, with 13 bases between. Germline V CDR1 and CDR2: MNHEY, SVGAGI. As DNA, the CDR3 is TGTGCCAGCAATCTGTGGGCTGGGCAGTACTTC. Translation gives CASNLWAGQYF.

This chain joins TRBV19 and TRBJ1-1; the match to TRBD1 covers 7 bases. Trimming took 6 bases from V and 2 from J; bases not matched to a gene: 6. Per germline, CDR1 LNHDA and CDR2 SQIVND (reference sequence). This CDR3 comprises 14 residues. CDR3 sequence reads: CASSWGTDNTEAFF. The CDR3 nucleotides read TGTGCCAGTAGCTGGGGGACAGACAACACTGAAGCTTTCTTT.

This chain connects TRBV5-8 to TRBJ2-2; D gene uncertain. This CDR3 has 14 residues. The germline V and J ends were trimmed by 5 bases and 4 bases, with 12 bases remaining between them. CDR1 and CDR2 (germline): SGHTS, YDEGEE. The CDR3 loop reads CASSSREPTGELFF. For the CDR3, the DNA is TGTGCCAGCAGTTCCAGAGAACCCACCGGGGAGCTGTTTTTT.

In this sample, this clone turned up a few times. The rearrangement joins TRBV27 to TRBJ1-1, with 7 bases identical to TRBD1. CDR1 and CDR2 (germline): MNHEY, SMNVEV (reference sequence). J gave up 1 base and V 6 bases, and 8 bases lay outside the gene matches. The CDR3 runs 15 residues. The CDR3 nucleotides read TGTGCCAGCAGGGGGGCGGACAGGAGGAACACTGAAGCTTTCTTT. Protein sequence: CASRGADRRNTEAFF.

This clone was seen more than once but under ten times. In DNA form, the CDR3 reads TGCGCCAGCAGCGGTACGAACACCGGGGAGCTGTTTTTT. It encodes CASSGTNTGELFF. The chain carries TRBV4-3 and TRBJ2-2; D is uncertain. Germline-derived CDR1 and CDR2 are LGHNA and YSLEER. Trimming shortened V by 5 bases and J by 0 bases, and 4 bases separated the two germline ends. The CDR3 extends over 13 amino acids.

In DNA, the CDR3 is TGCGCCAGCAGCCCCAAGGTGGGGACAGAAGGATACGAGCAGTACTTC. Its translation is CASSPKVGTEGYEQYF. The chain joins TRBV4-1 to TRBJ2-7; 7 bases are shared with TRBD1. This CDR3 is built from 16 residues. Germline loops: CDR1 MGHRA, CDR2 YSYEKL. V trimming: 4 bases; J trimming: 4 bases; junction bases outside the gene matches: 13.

The chain employs TRBV10-3 and TRBJ1-4; D is undetermined. Germline assignment: CDR1 ENHRY and CDR2 SYGVKD. V shed 8 bases and J shed 8 bases, with 12 bases lying between them. The CDR3 spans 12 residues. The CDR3 DNA reads as TGTGCCATCTACCAGTGGGGAGAAAAACTGTTTTTT. Its protein product is CAIYQWGEKLFF.

The chain recombines TRBV2 with TRBJ1-4, with D uncertain. V was shortened by 4 bases and J by 1 base, with 19 bases between the two germline ends. CDR1 is SNHLY, CDR2 FYNNEI, per germline. CDR3 size: 18 residues. The CDR3 DNA follows: TGTGCCAGCAGTGGGGCGCCTGTAGGGAGACAAACTAATGAAAAACTGTTTTTT. Residues: CASSGAPVGRQTNEKLFF. Variable domain in full (rest from reference TRBV2 and TRBJ1-4): EPEVTQTPSHQVTQMGQEVILRCVPISNHLYFYWYRQILGQKVEFLVSFYNNEISEKSEIFDDQFSVERPDGSNFTLKIRSTKLEDSAMYFCASSGAPVGRQTNEKLFFGSGTQLSVL.

The chain employs TRBV6-5 and TRBJ1-2; the D is unclear. This CDR3 has 13 residues. V was pared by 1 base and J by 8 bases, with 11 bases between. Germline V lookup: CDR1 MNHEY, CDR2 SVGAGI. The CDR3 is CASSYFANGGYTF. The CDR3 DNA reads as TGTGCCAGCAGTTACTTTGCCAACGGAGGCTACACCTTC.

The gene calls are TRBV4-2 and TRBJ2-1, with 10 positions matching TRBD1. The junction had 3 bases not matched to a gene; V was cut back by 5 bases and J by 8 bases. In germline, CDR1 is LGHNA, CDR2 YNFKEQ. The CDR3 has 13 residues. The CDR3 sequence is CASSGTGADEQFF. As DNA, the CDR3 is TGTGCCAGCAGCGGGACAGGGGCGGATGAGCAGTTCTTC.

J is TRBJ1-4 and V is TRBV5-6; weak D call: TRBD1 (6 bases). V lost 5 bases to trimming and J lost 6 bases, with 17 bases between them. Germline V lookup: CDR1 SGHDT, CDR2 YYEEEE. This CDR3 is 15 amino acids long. CDR3 in amino acids: CASSFGGRFDEKLFF. The CDR3 nucleotides read TGTGCCAGCAGTTTTGGGGGCAGGTTTGATGAAAAACTGTTTTTT.

The V call is TRBV28, the J call TRBJ1-3, with 12 bases identical to TRBD1. This CDR3 is built from 20 residues. Germline CDR1 and CDR2: MDHEN and SYDVKM. The V and J ends lost 8 bases and 0 bases, in that order; junction bases with no gene match: 17. DNA of the CDR3: TGTGCCAGCGCGTCCCCGGGACAGGGGGCCACCACCAACTCTGGAAACACCATATATTTT. Its translation is CASASPGQGATTNSGNTIYF.